This T cell receptor (beta chain) emerged from a study of T cell responses to AZD1222 COVID-19 vaccine. V was cut by 5 bases and J by 1 base, with 14 bases left in between. The CDR3 loop spans 15 amino acids. The germline V gene encodes CDR1 SEHNR and CDR2 FQNEAQ (reference sequence). The assay was immunoSEQ multiplex PCR, and TCRdb's table has in-frame clones only and misses some. This sample has about 140,000 clones, with 85% to 95% found just once. Study-level findings and limits: The study reported that nearly half of spike-specific TCRs target unmutated variant regions. White British donors predominated, females outnumbered males, and clonal diversity was possibly underestimated.

Turning to this clone: Antigen unknown.

The chain recombines TRBV7-9 with TRBJ1-1, with a weak D call TRBD1 (5 bases). This specimen consisted of peripheral blood, obtained on day 0 of AZD1222 vaccination. This clonotype was obtained from an adult in good health. The CDR3 spells CASSPRGTRNTEAFF. The DNA of the CDR3 is TGTGCCAGCAGCCCCCGCGGGACGCGGAACACTGAAGCTTTCTTT.